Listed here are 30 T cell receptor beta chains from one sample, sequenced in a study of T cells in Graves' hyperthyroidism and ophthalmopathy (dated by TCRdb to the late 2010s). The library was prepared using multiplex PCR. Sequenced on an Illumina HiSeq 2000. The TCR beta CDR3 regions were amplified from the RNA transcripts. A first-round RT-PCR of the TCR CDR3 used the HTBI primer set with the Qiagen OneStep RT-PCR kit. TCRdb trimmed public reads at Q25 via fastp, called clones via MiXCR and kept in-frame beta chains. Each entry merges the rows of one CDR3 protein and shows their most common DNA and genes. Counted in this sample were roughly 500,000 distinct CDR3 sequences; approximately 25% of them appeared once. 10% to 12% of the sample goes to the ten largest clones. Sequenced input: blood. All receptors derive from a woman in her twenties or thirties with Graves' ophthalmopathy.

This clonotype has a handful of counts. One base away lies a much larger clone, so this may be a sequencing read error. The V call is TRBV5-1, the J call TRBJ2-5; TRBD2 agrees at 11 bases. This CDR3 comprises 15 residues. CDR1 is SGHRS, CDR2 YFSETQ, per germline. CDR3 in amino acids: CVSSLAGGPRETQYF. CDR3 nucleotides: TGCGTCAGCAGCTTAGCGGGGGGGCCACGGGAGACCCAGTACTTC.

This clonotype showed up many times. This chain's CDR3 is CASSPISRQGDYGYTF. DNA of the CDR3: TGTGCCAGCTCACCCATTAGTCGACAGGGCGACTATGGCTACACCTTC. The V call is TRBV18, the J call TRBJ1-2; 7 bases are a match to TRBD1. This CDR3 region has 16 residues. Germline CDR1 and CDR2: KGHSH and LQKENI. The V gene end was trimmed by 3 bases and the J gene end by 3 bases; junction bases not matched to a gene: 10.

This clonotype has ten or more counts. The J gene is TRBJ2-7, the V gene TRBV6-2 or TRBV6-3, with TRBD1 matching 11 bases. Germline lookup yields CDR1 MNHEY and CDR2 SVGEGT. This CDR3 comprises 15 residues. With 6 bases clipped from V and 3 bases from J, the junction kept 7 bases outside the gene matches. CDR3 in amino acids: CASSIAGTGGYEQYF. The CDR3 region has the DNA TGTGCCAGCAGCATAGCCGGGACAGGGGGCTACGAGCAGTACTTC.

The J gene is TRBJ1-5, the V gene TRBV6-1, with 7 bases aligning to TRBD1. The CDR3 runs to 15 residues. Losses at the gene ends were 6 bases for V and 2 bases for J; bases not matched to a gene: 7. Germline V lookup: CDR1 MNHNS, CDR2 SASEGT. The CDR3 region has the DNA TGTGCCAGCAGCACAGGGGTCGCAGGCAATCAGCCCCAGCATTTT. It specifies CASSTGVAGNQPQHF.

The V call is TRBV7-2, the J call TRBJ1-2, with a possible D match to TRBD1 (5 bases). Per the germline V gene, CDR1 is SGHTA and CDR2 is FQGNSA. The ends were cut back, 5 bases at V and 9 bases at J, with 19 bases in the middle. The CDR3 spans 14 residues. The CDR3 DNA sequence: TGTGCCAGCAGCCAAGGTGGACATGTTGTGAGCTACACCTTC. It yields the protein CASSQGGHVVSYTF.

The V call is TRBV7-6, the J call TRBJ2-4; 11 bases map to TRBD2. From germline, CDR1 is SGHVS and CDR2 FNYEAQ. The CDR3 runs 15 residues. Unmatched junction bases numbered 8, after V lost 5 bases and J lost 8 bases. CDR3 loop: CASSHSSGGRDIQYF. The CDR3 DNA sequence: TGTGCCAGCAGCCACTCTAGCGGGGGGAGGGACATTCAGTACTTC.

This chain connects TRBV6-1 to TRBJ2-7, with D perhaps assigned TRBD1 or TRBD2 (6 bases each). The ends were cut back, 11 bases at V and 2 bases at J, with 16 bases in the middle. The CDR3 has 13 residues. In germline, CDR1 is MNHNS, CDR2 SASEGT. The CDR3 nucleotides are TGTGCCGTAGTGGGGGGCCCTACCTACGAGCAGTACTTC. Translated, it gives CAVVGGPTYEQYF.

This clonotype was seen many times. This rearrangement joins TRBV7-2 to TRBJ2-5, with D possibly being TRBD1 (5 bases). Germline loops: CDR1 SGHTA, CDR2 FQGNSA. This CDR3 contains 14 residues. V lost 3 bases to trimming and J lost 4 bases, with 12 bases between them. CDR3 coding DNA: TGTGCCAGCAGCTTCCAGGGCGTCGGAGAGACCCAGTACTTC. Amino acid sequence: CASSFQGVGETQYF.

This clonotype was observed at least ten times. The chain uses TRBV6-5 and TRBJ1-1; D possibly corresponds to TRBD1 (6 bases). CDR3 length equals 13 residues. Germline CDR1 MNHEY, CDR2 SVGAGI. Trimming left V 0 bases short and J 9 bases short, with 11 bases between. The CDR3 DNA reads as TGTGCCAGCAGTTACTCCGGGACAAACAAAGCTTTCTTT. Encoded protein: CASSYSGTNKAFF.

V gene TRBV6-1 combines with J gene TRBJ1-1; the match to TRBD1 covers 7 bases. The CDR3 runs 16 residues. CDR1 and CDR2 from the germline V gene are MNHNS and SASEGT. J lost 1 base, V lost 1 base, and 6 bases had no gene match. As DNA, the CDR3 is TGTGCCAGCAGTGAAGTTCCTAGGACAGGGAACACTGAAGCTTTCTTT. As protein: CASSEVPRTGNTEAFF.

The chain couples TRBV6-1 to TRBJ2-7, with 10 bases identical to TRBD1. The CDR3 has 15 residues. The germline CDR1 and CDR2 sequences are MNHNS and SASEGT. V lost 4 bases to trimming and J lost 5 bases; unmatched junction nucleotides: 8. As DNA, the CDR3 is TGTGCCAGCAGTGGAAGGTTGGGGACAGGGGACGAGCAGTACTTC. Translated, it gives CASSGRLGTGDEQYF.

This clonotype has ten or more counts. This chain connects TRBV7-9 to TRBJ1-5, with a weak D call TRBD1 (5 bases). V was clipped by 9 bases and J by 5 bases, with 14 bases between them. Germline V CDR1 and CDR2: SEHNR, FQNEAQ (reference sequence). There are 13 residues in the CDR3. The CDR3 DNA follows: TGTGCCAGTGGCCAGGGTGGATATCAGCCCCAGCATTTT. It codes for CASGQGGYQPQHF. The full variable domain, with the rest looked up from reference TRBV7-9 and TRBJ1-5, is DTGVSQNPRHKITKRGQNVTFRCDPISEHNRLYWYRQTLGQGPEFLTYFQNEAQLEKSRLLSDRFSAERPKGSFSTLEIQRTEQGDSAMYLCASGQGGYQPQHFGDGTRLSIL.

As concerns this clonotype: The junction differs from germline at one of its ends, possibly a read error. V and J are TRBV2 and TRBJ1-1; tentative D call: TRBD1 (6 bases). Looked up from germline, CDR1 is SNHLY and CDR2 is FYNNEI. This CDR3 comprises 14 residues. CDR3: CATSDPLQGWGAFF. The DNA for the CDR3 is TGTGCCACCAGTGACCCCCTACAGGGTTGGGGAGCTTTCTTT. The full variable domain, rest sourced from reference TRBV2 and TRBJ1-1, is EPEVTQTPSHQVTQMGQEVILRCVPISNHLYFYWYRQILGQKVEFLVSFYNNEISEKSEIFDDQFSVERPDGSNFTLKIRSTKLEDSAMYFCATSDPLQGWGAFFGQGTRLTVV.

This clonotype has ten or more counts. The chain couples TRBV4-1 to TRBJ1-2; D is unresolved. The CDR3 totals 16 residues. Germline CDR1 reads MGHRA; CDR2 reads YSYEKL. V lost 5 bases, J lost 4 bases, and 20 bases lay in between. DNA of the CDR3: TGCGCCAGCAGCTCTTTAATGGGCGAAACCGTCTATGGCTACACCTTC. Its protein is CASSSLMGETVYGYTF.

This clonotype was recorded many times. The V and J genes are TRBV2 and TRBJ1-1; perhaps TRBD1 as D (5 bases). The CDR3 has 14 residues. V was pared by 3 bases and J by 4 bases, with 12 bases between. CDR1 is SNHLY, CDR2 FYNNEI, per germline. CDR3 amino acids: CASSDRGPLTEAFF. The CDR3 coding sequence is TGTGCCAGCAGTGATAGGGGACCGCTCACTGAAGCTTTCTTT. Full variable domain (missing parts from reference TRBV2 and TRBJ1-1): EPEVTQTPSHQVTQMGQEVILRCVPISNHLYFYWYRQILGQKVEFLVSFYNNEISEKSEIFDDQFSVERPDGSNFTLKIRSTKLEDSAMYFCASSDRGPLTEAFFGQGTRLTVV.

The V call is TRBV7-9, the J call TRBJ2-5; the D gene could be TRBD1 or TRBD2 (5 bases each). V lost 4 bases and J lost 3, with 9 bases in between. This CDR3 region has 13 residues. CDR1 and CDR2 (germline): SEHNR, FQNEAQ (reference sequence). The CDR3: CASSSGPKETQYF. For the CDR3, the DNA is TGTGCCAGCAGCTCGGGACCTAAAGAGACCCAGTACTTC.

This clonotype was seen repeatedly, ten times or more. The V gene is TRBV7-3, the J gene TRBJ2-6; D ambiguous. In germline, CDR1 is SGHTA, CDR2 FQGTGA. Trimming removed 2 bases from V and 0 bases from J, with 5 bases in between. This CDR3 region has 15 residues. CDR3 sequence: CASSLLHSGANVLTF. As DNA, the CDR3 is TGTGCCAGCAGCTTACTCCACTCTGGGGCCAACGTCCTGACTTTC. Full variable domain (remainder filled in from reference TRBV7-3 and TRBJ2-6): GAGVSQTPSNKVTEKGKYVELRCDPISGHTALYWYRQSLGQGPEFLIYFQGTGAADDSGLPNDRFFAVRPEGSVSTLKIQRTERGDSAVYLCASSLLHSGANVLTFGAGSRLTVL.

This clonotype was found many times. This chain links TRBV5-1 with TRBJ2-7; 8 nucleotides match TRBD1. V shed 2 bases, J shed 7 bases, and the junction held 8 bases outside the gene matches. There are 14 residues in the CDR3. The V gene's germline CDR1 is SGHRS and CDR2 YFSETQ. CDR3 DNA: TGCGCCAGCAGCTTATACTCGACAGGGGATGAGCAGTACTTC. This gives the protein CASSLYSTGDEQYF.

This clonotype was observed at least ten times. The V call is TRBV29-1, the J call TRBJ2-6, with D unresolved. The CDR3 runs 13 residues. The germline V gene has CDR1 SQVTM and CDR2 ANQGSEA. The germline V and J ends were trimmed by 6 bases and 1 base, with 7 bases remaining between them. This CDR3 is CSVSNSGANVLTF. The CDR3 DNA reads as TGCAGCGTAAGCAATTCTGGGGCCAACGTCCTGACTTTC.

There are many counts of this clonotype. The CDR3 loop is CASRYNQPQHF. In DNA, the CDR3 is TGTGCCAGCAGGTATAATCAGCCCCAGCATTTT. The chain recombines TRBV27 with TRBJ1-5; D unclear. Germline V gene data show CDR1 as MNHEY and CDR2 as SMNVEV (reference sequence). The CDR3 contains 11 residues. V was trimmed by 6 bases and J by 4 bases, leaving 4 bases between them.

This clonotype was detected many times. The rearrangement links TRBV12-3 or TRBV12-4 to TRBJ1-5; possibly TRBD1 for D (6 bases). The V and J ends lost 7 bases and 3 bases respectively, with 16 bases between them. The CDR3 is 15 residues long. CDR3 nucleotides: TGTGCCAGCAATCTTATTGGGGGGCACAATCAGCCCCAGCATTTT. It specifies CASNLIGGHNQPQHF.

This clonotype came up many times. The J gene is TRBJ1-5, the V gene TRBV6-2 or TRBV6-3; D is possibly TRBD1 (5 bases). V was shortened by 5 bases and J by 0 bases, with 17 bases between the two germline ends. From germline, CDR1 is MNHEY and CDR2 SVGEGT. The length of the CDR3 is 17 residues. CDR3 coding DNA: TGTGCCAGCAGTCCCCTATTGGGGGGAAATAGCAATCAGCCCCAGCATTTT. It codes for CASSPLLGGNSNQPQHF.

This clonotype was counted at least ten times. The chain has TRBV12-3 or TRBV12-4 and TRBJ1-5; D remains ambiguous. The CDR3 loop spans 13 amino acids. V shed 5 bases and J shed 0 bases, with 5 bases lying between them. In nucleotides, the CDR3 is TGTGCCAGCAGTGGAAATAGCAATCAGCCCCAGCATTTT. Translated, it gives CASSGNSNQPQHF.

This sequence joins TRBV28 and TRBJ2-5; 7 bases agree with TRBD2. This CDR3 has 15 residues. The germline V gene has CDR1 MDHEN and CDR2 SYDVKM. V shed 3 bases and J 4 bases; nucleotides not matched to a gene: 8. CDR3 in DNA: TGTGCCAGCAGTTTCTGGGCGGGAGAGTCAGAGACCCAGTACTTC. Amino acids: CASSFWAGESETQYF.

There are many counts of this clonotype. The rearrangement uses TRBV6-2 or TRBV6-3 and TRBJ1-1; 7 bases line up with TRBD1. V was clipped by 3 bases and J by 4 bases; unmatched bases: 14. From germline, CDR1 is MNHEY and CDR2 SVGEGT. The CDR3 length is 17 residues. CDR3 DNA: TGTGCCAGCAGTTATCCCCCCAACAGGGGAGGGAGCACTGAAGCTTTCTTT. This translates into CASSYPPNRGGSTEAFF.

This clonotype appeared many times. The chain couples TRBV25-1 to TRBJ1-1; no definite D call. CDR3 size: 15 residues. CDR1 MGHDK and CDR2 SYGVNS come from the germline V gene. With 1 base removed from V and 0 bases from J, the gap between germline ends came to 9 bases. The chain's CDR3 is CASSELAPMNTEAFF. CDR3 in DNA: TGTGCCAGCAGTGAATTGGCCCCGATGAACACTGAAGCTTTCTTT.

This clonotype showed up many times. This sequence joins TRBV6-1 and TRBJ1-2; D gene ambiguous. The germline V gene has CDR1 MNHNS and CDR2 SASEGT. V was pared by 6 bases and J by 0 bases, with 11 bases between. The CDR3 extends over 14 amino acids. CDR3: CASSRIITNYGYTF. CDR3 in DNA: TGTGCCAGCAGCCGGATTATAACTAACTATGGCTACACCTTC.

The CDR3 nucleotides read TGTGCTAGTGGTTTGTCTGCAGGGGGCGCGGAGACCCAGTACTTC. This gives the protein CASGLSAGGAETQYF. The gene calls are TRBV12-5 and TRBJ2-5, with TRBD1 matching over 8 bases. The V gene's germline CDR1 is LGHNT and CDR2 FRNRAP. Trimming removed 2 bases from V and 5 bases from J; junction bases left unmatched: 7. CDR3 length equals 15 residues.

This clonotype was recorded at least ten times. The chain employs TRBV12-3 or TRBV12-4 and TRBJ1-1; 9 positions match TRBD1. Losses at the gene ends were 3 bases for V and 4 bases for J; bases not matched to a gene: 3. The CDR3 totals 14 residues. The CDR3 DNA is TGTGCCAGCAGTTTGACAGGGGGTGGCACTGAAGCTTTCTTT. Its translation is CASSLTGGGTEAFF.

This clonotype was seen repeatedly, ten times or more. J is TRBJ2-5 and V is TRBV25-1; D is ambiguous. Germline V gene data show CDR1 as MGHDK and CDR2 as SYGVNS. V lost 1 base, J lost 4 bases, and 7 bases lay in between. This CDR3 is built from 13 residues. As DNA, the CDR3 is TGTGCCAGCAGTGAATTCACGGGAGAGACCCAGTACTTC. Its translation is CASSEFTGETQYF. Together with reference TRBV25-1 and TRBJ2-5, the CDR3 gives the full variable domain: EADIYQTPRYLVIGTGKKITLECSQTMGHDKMYWYQQDPGMELHLIHYSYGVNSTEKGDLSSESTVSRIRTEHFPLTLESARPSHTSQYLCASSEFTGETQYFGPGTRLLVL.